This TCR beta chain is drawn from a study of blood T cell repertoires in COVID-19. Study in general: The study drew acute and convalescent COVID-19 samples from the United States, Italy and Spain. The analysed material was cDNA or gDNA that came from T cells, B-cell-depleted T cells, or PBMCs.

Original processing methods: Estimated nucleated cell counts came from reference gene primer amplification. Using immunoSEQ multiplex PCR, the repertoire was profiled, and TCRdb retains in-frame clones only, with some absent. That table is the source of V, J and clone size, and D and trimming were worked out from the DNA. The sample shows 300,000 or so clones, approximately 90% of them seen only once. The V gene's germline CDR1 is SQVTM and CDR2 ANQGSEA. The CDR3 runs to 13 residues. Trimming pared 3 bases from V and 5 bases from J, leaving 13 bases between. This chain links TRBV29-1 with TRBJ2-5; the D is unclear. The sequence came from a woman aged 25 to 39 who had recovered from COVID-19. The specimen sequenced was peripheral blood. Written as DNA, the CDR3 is TGCAGCGTTGAGCCCCTCCTTAGCGAGACCCAGTACTTC. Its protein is CSVEPLLSETQYF. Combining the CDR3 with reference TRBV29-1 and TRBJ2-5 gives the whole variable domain SAVISQKPSRDICQRGTSLTIQCQVDSQVTMMFWYRQQPGQSLTLIATANQGSEATYESGFVIDKFPISRPNLTFSTLTVSNMSPEDSSIYLCSVEPLLSETQYFGPGTRLLVL.